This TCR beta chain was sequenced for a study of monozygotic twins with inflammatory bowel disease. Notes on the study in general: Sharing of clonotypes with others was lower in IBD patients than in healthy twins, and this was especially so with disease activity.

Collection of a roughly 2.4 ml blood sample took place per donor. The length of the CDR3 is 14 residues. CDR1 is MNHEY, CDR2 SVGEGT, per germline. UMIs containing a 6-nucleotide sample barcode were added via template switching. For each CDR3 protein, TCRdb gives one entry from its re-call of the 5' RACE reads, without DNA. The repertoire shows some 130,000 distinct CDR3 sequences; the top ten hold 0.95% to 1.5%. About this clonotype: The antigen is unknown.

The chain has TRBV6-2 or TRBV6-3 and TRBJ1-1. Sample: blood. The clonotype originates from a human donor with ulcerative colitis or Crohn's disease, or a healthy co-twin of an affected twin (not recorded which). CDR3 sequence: CASRSGLMDTEAFF.